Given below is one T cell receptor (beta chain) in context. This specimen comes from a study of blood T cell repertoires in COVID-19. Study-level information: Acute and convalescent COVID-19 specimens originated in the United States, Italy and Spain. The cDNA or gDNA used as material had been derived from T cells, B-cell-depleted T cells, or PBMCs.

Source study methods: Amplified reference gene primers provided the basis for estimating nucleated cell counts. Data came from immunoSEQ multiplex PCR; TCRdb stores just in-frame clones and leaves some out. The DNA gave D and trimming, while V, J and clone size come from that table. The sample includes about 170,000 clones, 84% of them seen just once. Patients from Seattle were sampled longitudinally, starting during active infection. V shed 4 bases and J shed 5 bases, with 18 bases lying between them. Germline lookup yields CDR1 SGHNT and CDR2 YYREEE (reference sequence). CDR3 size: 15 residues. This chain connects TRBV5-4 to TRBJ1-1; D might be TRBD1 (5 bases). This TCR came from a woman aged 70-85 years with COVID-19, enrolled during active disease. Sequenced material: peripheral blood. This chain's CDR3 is CASSPRRGGGTEAFF. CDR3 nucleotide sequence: TGTGCCAGCAGCCCCCGTAGAGGCGGGGGAACTGAAGCTTTCTTT.